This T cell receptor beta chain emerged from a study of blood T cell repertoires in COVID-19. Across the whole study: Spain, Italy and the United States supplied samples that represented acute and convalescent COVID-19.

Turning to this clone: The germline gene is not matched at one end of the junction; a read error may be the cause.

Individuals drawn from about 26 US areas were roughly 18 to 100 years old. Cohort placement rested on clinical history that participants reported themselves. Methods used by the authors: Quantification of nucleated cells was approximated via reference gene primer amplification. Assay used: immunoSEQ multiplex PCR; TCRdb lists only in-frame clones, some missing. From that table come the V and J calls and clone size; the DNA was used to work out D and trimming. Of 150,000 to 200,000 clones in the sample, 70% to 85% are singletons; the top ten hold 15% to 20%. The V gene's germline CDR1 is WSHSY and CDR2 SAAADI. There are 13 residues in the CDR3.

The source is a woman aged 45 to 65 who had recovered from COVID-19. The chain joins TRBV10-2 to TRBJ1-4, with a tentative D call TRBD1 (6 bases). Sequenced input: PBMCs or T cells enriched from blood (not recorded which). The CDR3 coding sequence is TGCGCCAGCAGTGAGTCAAGGACAGAGAGAGTTTCTTTT. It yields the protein CASSESRTERVSF.